This TCR beta chain was found in a study of blood T cell repertoires in COVID-19. About the study: From T cells, B-cell-depleted T cells, or PBMCs came the material, which was cDNA or gDNA.

Adults between about 18 and 89 years of age took part from under 30 US areas. Clinical history as reported by participants underpinned cohort assignment. In the original workflow: Amplification from reference gene primers served as the basis for estimated nucleated cell counts. TCRdb's copy holds only in-frame clones and misses some; the assay was immunoSEQ multiplex PCR. V and J calls and clone size are copied from that table; D and trimming were computed from the DNA. The sample has around 250,000 clones; about four fifths are singletons. V lost 9 bases to trimming and J lost 4 bases, with 10 bases between them. Germline loops: CDR1 MDHEN, CDR2 SYDVKM. The length of the CDR3 is 12 residues.

The rearrangement uses TRBV28 and TRBJ1-5; no clear D gene. The specimen sequenced was PBMCs or T cells enriched from blood (not recorded which). The clonotype originates from a man aged 35-49 years who had been exposed to COVID-19. CDR3 coding DNA: TGTGCCAGTCTACAGCTTAATCAGCCCCAGCATTTT. It codes for CASLQLNQPQHF.